This T cell receptor (beta chain) emerged from a study of cytomegalovirus exposure and HLA in healthy donors (dated by TCRdb to 2015 to 2018). About the investigation overall: A later analysis indicated that the 120 validation repertoires were generated on the platform also employed for the roughly 720 repertoires of the first cohort. The study was designed to test whether signatures of past pathogen exposure could be identified by cataloging public T cell receptors. A separate validation cohort of roughly 110 different subjects was used in addition to the roughly 640-subject first cohort. High-throughput TCR immunosequencing, statistical association of individual TCRs with disease status, and machine learning were combined to predict cytomegalovirus infection status.

The CDR3, cysteine through phenylalanine, is 16 amino acids long. The DNA shown is the 48-base CDR3, in frame from base 1. Trimming leaves V shorter by 5 bases and J shorter by 5 bases, with the junction holding 11 bases beyond the gene matches. Reading the germline V gene gives CDR1 MGHDK and CDR2 SYGVNS. Points on this clone: The target of this receptor is not known. Within one base of it there is no much larger clone, and no base qualities were kept.

Separate from the roughly 650-subject first cohort, the validation cohort of roughly 130 subjects was the group to which the donors belonged. Beyond this particular receptor, the publication reports: While some public TCRs were present in many individuals, most TCR sequences turned up only very rarely across donors. Cytomegalovirus status was reported to be diagnosed by the classifier with high specificity and sensitivity in both the original and validation cohorts. A later analysis found that TCRs clustered in the first cohort also tended to co-occur in the roughly 120 validation repertoires, with approximately 94% of cluster scores above 0. According to the authors, the approach could potentially be generalized to other disease states and immunological phenotypes. All 120 or so repertoires were used to score co-occurrence in the validation cohort in a later analysis, because that analysis had no HLA typing for the cohort. In the study, some 160 TCR beta chains were listed as associated with cytomegalovirus. In vitro tests confirmed that a few of the cytomegalovirus-associated TCR beta chains recognize cytomegalovirus antigens.

The protocol used for the library was the immunoSEQ multiplex PCR assay. In the authors' own workflow: A statistical classification framework was built for diagnosing cytomegalovirus status from the catalog of TCR beta chain sequences. Entries here come from immuneACCESS through TCRdb and include only in-frame sequences with V and J called. Some clones fail to appear in such tables; in the studies checked, an unresolved V gene covers under half of the shortfall, and the cause of the remainder is unknown. The V and J calls and clone size come from that table; D and trimming were worked out from the DNA. Counted in this sample were 150,000 to 200,000 clones; about 84% of them appeared once. The ten largest clonotypes hold more than 1.1% of the sample.

This TCR derives from a young woman in good health and CMV-seronegative. Sequenced input: PBMCs. The rearranged chain carries TRBV25-1 and TRBJ2-2; TRBD1 agrees with 7 junctional bases. The CDR3 region: CASSSRTGVGTGELFF. The sequenced DNA is TGTGCCAGCAGTTCCCGAACAGGGGTTGGTACCGGGGAGCTGTTTTTT.